This T cell receptor beta chain is drawn from a study of blood T cells in healthy people across ages. Total RNA was extracted at no less than 5.5 micrograms per sample. V lost 0 bases, J lost 8 bases, and 7 bases stayed unmatched. This CDR3 has 15 amino acids. In germline, CDR1 is SGHDN, CDR2 FVKESK. Then a second PCR, running roughly 7 to 11 cycles, was carried out with a sample-barcoded 5' primer and a J-beta primer mix. TCRdb re-analysed the 5' RACE reads in MiXCR, keeping a single row per CDR3 protein. The sample lists approximately 1,000,000 distinct CDR3 sequences; roughly 45% were seen once. Specimen: blood. The chain joins TRBV14 to TRBJ2-1; TRBD2 aligns across 7 bases. The origin of this receptor is a woman in her sixties or seventies in good health. CDR3 amino acids: CASSQDGLVIDEQFF. DNA for the CDR3: TGTGCCAGCAGCCAAGACGGACTAGTAATCGATGAGCAGTTCTTC.